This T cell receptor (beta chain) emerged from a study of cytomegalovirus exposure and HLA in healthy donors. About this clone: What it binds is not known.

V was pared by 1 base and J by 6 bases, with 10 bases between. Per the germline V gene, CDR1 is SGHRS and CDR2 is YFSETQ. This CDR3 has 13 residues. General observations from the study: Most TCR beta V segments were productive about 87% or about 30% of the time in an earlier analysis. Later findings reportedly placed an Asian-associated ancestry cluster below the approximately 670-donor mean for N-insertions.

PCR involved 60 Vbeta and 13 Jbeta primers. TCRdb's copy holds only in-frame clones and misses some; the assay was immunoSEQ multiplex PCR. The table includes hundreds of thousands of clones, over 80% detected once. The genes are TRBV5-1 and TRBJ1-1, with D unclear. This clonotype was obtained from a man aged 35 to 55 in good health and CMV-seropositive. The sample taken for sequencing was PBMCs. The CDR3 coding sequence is TGCGCCAGCAGCTTGAGAGGGAGCCCTGAAGCTTTCTTT. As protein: CASSLRGSPEAFF. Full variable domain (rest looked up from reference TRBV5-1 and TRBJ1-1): KAGVTQTPRYLIKTRGQQVTLSCSPISGHRSVSWYQQTPGQGLQFLFEYFSETQRNKGNFPGRFSGRQFSNSRSEMNVSTLELGDSALYLCASSLRGSPEAFFGQGTRLTVV.